This TCR beta chain originates from a study of CD8+CD57+ T cells in acquired aplastic anemia. TCR beta VDJ and CDR3 were profiled, and genomic DNA was the template. TCRdb re-derived calls from the reads in MiXCR, one entry per CDR3 protein. The data contain hundreds of thousands of distinct CDR3 sequences, roughly a third of them singletons. Patients who underwent sequencing had shown CD8+CD57+ cell expansion by flow cytometry. Germline V gene sequence: CDR1 MGHRA, CDR2 YSYEKL. CDR3 length: 16 amino acids. With V trimmed by 5 bases and J by 0 bases, 9 bases remained unmatched. The source of this sequence is a human donor with aplastic anemia. V usage is TRBV4-1 and J usage is TRBJ2-7; 8 bases fit TRBD1. Sequencing input: sorted CD4+, CD8+, or CD8+CD57+ T cells (not recorded which) from PBMCs. CDR3 sequence (DNA): TGCGCCAGCAGCTACATCCGGGACAGGATCTCCTACGAGCAGTACTTC. Its protein is CASSYIRDRISYEQYF.